The 15 T cell receptor beta chains given below trace back to one sample, sequenced in a study of lymphopenia after photon versus proton radiotherapy. Method: immunoSEQ multiplex PCR; TCRdb's copy keeps in-frame clones and lacks some. The data show more than 50,000 clones, 83% seen once. The input for sequencing was peripheral blood, taken from a patient treated with photon-based radiotherapy. The receptors stem from a man aged 50 to 60 with gastric cancer.

The genes are TRBV30 and TRBJ2-5, with 14 bases matching TRBD2. There are 15 residues in the CDR3. The V gene's germline CDR1 is GTSNPN and CDR2 SVGIG (reference sequence). V was pared by 5 bases and J by 4 bases, with 6 bases of the junction left unmatched. The DNA of the CDR3 is TGTGCCTGGGGGGGTGGACTAGCGGGAGGAGAGACCCAGTACTTC. This translates into CAWGGGLAGGETQYF.

The chain is built from TRBV6-5 and TRBJ1-4; a weak D match, TRBD1 (6 bases). V was cut by 3 bases and J by 12 bases, with 17 bases left in between. Germline loops: CDR1 MNHEY, CDR2 SVGAGI. The CDR3 spans 14 residues. CDR3 nucleotides: TGTGCCAGCAGTTATCTGGACAGTCGGATGGAACTGTTTTTT. This gives the protein CASSYLDSRMELFF.

This rearrangement joins TRBV18 to TRBJ2-2; 9 positions match TRBD1. The V and J ends lost 0 bases and 5 bases, in that order; junction bases with no gene match: 4. The CDR3 has 16 amino acids. The V gene's germline CDR1 is KGHSH and CDR2 LQKENI. CDR3 sequence: CASSPPTGGMTGELFF. The CDR3, as DNA: TGTGCCAGCTCACCACCGACAGGGGGGATGACCGGGGAGCTGTTTTTT.

The chain couples TRBV30 to TRBJ2-5, with TRBD1 matching over 11 bases. Looked up from germline, CDR1 is GTSNPN and CDR2 is SVGIG (reference sequence). This CDR3 spans 12 amino acids. V was pared by 5 bases and J by 7 bases, with 3 bases of the junction left unmatched. This CDR3 is CAWGQGAGTQYF. The DNA of the CDR3 is TGTGCCTGGGGACAGGGGGCCGGGACCCAGTACTTC.

A single count supports this clone. The V and J genes are TRBV10-3 and TRBJ2-1, with 9 bases lining up with TRBD1. The germline CDR1 and CDR2 sequences are ENHRY and SYGVKD. This CDR3 is 14 amino acids long. Trimming took 6 bases from V and 7 from J; bases not matched to a gene: 7. The CDR3 DNA reads TGTGCCATCAGGACCGGGACAGGGTTAAATGAGCAGTTCTTC. Amino acid sequence: CAIRTGTGLNEQFF.

The chain has TRBV6-6 and TRBJ2-5, with TRBD1 identical over 7 bases. V was pared by 8 bases and J by 2 bases, with 5 bases of the junction left unmatched. The CDR3 has 13 residues. Germline CDR1 MNHNY, CDR2 SVGAGI (reference sequence). As DNA, the CDR3 is TGTGCCAGCTCTGGACAGGCGCAAGAGACCCAGTACTTC. Translated, it gives CASSGQAQETQYF.

This chain links TRBV28 with TRBJ2-2, with D perhaps matching TRBD1 (5 bases). Germline loops: CDR1 MDHEN, CDR2 SYDVKM. This CDR3 is built from 14 residues. Trimming removed 6 bases at V and 5 bases at J, with 13 bases between. The CDR3 spells CASSLKGVTGELFF. The CDR3 region has the DNA TGTGCCAGCAGCCTAAAAGGGGTTACCGGGGAGCTGTTTTTT.

The chain employs TRBV2 and TRBJ2-3, with 12 bases lining up with TRBD2. The CDR3 totals 14 residues. Losses at the gene ends were 7 bases for V and 9 bases for J; bases not matched to a gene: 8. Germline V gene sequence: CDR1 SNHLY, CDR2 FYNNEI. DNA for the CDR3: TGTGCCAGCACCCCGGGACTAGCGGGTGGGACGCAGTATTTT. Its protein is CASTPGLAGGTQYF.

The chain employs TRBV7-8 and TRBJ2-7, with TRBD2 matching 11 bases. With 6 bases clipped from V and 4 bases from J, the junction kept 26 bases outside the gene matches. The CDR3 length is 21 residues. Germline CDR1 is SGHVS and CDR2 is FQNEAQ. CDR3 in DNA: TGTGCCAGCAGTGGTTTCTTGGCTAGGGAGGGTACTAGCGGGAGTTCTTACGAGCAGTACTTC. It is translated as CASSGFLAREGTSGSSYEQYF.

The chain employs TRBV7-3 and TRBJ2-7; D unresolved. V was cut by 0 bases and J by 0 bases, with 9 bases left in between. The CDR3 totals 15 residues. Germline assignment: CDR1 SGHTA and CDR2 FQGTGA. As DNA, the CDR3 is TGTGCCAGCAGCTTAACCCCCGGATCCTCCTACGAGCAGTACTTC. Translating it yields CASSLTPGSSYEQYF.

This chain connects TRBV30 to TRBJ2-2, with a weak D call TRBD2 (6 bases). Trimming pared 5 bases from V and 4 bases from J, leaving 14 bases between. Germline CDR1 reads GTSNPN; CDR2 reads SVGIG (reference sequence). CDR3 size: 14 residues. CDR3 amino acids: CAWGRGGGTGELFF. In DNA, the CDR3 is TGTGCCTGGGGAAGGGGAGGTGGCACCGGGGAGCTGTTTTTT.

This clone was recorded once. This chain links TRBV5-1 with TRBJ1-5; TRBD1 agrees at 8 bases. CDR1 is SGHRS, CDR2 YFSETQ, per germline. CDR3 length: 14 residues. The CDR3: CALDRDYSNQPQHF. The CDR3 DNA follows: TGCGCACTGGACAGGGATTATAGCAATCAGCCCCAGCATTTT.

The chain links TRBV10-3 to TRBJ2-7, with 9 positions matching TRBD2. Trimming at V came to 5 bases and at J to 5 bases, leaving 7 bases not matched to a gene. The CDR3 covers 14 residues. Looked up from germline, CDR1 is ENHRY and CDR2 is SYGVKD. CDR3 protein: CAISPFLAGNEQYF. The CDR3 DNA reads as TGTGCCATCAGTCCCTTTCTAGCGGGAAACGAGCAGTACTTC.

This chain uses TRBV28 with TRBJ2-5, with 12 bases fitting TRBD2. Germline V gene sequence: CDR1 MDHEN, CDR2 SYDVKM. CDR3 length: 16 amino acids. The V gene end was trimmed by 4 bases and the J gene end by 3 bases; junction bases not matched to a gene: 6. CDR3 loop: CASSSLRTSGKETQYF. DNA of the CDR3: TGTGCCAGCAGTTCCCTCCGGACTAGCGGGAAAGAGACCCAGTACTTC.

The chain carries TRBV28 and TRBJ2-5; 7 bases map to TRBD2. CDR1 is MDHEN and CDR2 is SYDVKM in the germline V gene. The CDR3 contains 15 residues. V gave up 5 bases and J gave up 3 bases; unmatched junction bases: 9. The CDR3 reads CASSPAEREEETQYF. The CDR3 bases are TGTGCCAGCAGTCCCGCCGAACGGGAGGAAGAGACCCAGTACTTC.